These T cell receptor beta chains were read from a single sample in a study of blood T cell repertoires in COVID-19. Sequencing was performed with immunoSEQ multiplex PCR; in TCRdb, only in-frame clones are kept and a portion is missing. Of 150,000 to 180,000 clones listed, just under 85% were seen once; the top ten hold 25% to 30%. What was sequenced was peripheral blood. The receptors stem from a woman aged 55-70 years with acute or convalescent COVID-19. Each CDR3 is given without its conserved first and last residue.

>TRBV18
ASSPQGSRGRDTQY
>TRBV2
ASREGDNRSNEKLF
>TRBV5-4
ASSLLWGGTQETQY
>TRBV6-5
ASSSWTELGKLF
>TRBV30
AWSLAGVVTDTQY
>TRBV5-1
ASSLGPPTSGGMDTQY
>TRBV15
ATSRPGGTGFSNEQF
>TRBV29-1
SVESGDGTDTQY
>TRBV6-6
ASSYPAGIGNTEAF
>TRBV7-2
ASSLVTALYGYT
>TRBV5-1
ASSEEGWQPQH
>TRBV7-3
ASSRQGANTEAF